This note documents a single T cell receptor beta chain sequence. Its specificity is unknown. This sample is drawn from a study of STAT3 mutations in large granular lymphocyte leukemia. CDR3 length: 15 residues. V was clipped by 6 bases and J by 3 bases, with 18 bases between them. Clones were sequenced by immunoSEQ multiplex PCR, and TCRdb holds only the in-frame ones, with some missing. This sample has some 30,000 clones, with more than 60% found just once. Study findings and constraints: TCR clonotype switching after therapy occurred in about 35% of the 18 patients. At least one immunodominant TCR beta clonotype appeared in every T-cell large granular lymphocyte leukemia patient.

The sample was peripheral blood mononuclear cells. The receptor was derived from a woman aged 45 to 65 with T-cell large granular lymphocyte leukemia. Some clones in this sample may be carry-over from other donors' samples. The chain joins TRBV23-1 to TRBJ2-7; either TRBD1 or TRBD2 may fit D (6 bases each). TRBV23-1 is an ORF for which the function is uncertain. The CDR3, as DNA: TGCGCCAGCAGCCCTAGGGGGGACACACACTACGAGCAGTACTTC. Amino acids: CASSPRGDTHYEQYF.